This T cell receptor (beta chain) was observed in a study of multiple sclerosis patients with progressive multifocal leukoencephalopathy. Method: immunoSEQ multiplex PCR; TCRdb's copy keeps in-frame clones and lacks some. In the table there are about 30,000 clones, roughly 90% of which are singletons. Germline values: CDR1 LGHNT, CDR2 FRNRAP. This CDR3 comprises 14 residues. Trimming took off 7 bases at V and 7 bases at J, with 20 bases between the two ends. Time point of the sample: time of PML onset. After 16 to 56 months on natalizumab, the natalizumab-treated patients developed PML. The source is a human donor with progressive multifocal leukoencephalopathy. J is TRBJ2-7 and V is TRBV12-5; D gene unclear. Sample: PBMCs, taken from a patient treated with natalizumab. CDR3: CASAPSTVGVEQYF. The CDR3 DNA is TGTGCTAGTGCCCCAAGTACCGTGGGCGTAGAGCAGTACTTC.